This TCR beta chain was documented in a study of CD8+CD57+ T cells in acquired aplastic anemia. This clonotype has at least ten counts. What it binds is unknown. Notes on the study in general: Levels of CD8+ Simpson's diversity were not significantly distinct in patients versus controls.

CDR3 and TCR beta VDJ profiling relied on a genomic DNA template. TCRdb analysed the reads with MiXCR anew, one entry per CDR3 protein. The data show 150,000 or so distinct CDR3 sequences, 45% to 55% seen once. Individuals selected for sequencing had exhibited CD8+CD57+ cell expansion on flow cytometry. The V and J ends lost 6 bases and 1 base respectively, with 10 bases between them. CDR1 and CDR2 (germline): MNHNS, SASEGT. The CDR3 sequence is 13 residues long. Sequencing was carried out using sorted CD4+, CD8+, or CD8+CD57+ T cells (not recorded which) from PBMCs. This clonotype was obtained from a human donor with aplastic anemia. The chain uses TRBV6-1 and TRBJ2-7; D call uncertain. The CDR3 DNA reads TGTGCCAGCAGCCCCGAGAGGTCCTACGAGCAGTACTTC. Translating it yields CASSPERSYEQYF.